These T cell receptor beta chains were read from a single sample in a study of cytomegalovirus exposure and HLA in healthy donors. Using immunoSEQ multiplex PCR, the repertoire was profiled, and TCRdb retains in-frame clones only, with some absent. In the table there are around 150,000 clones, 77% of which are singletons. The sequenced sample consisted of PBMCs. The receptors were gathered from a woman aged 25-40 years in good health and CMV-seronegative. Each CDR3 is given with its conserved first and last residue. The D gene is left open where the match is weak. Clone size is given for some rows only: seen once, a few or many times, or a class if the clone is expanded.

TRBJ2-3 | . | . | TRBV27 | TGTGCCAGCAGCCAGATGGCGGGGACAGCTTTCTTCACAGATACGCAGTATTTT | CASSQMAGTAFFTDTQYF
TRBJ1-2 | . | . | TRBV5-1 | TGCGCCAGCAGCCCTGGCAGGGATTATGGCTACACCTTC | CASSPGRDYGYTF
TRBJ1-1 | . | . | TRBV5-1 | TGCGCCAGCAGCTCGAACGGTGGTCCGAACACTGAAGCTTTCTTT | CASSSNGGPNTEAFF
TRBJ2-5 | TRBD1 | few | TRBV10-3 | TGTGCCACCCGATCCGGACAGGGGTGGGAGACCCAGTACTTC | CATRSGQGWETQYF
TRBJ1-4 | TRBD1 | . | TRBV13 | TGTGCCAGCAGCTTAGGCTATCCGGGACAGGGGAATGAAAAACTGTTTTTT | CASSLGYPGQGNEKLFF
TRBJ1-4 | TRBD1 | . | TRBV6-6 | TGTGCCAGCAGTTCCTACAGGGGTAATGAAAAACTGTTTTTT | CASSSYRGNEKLFF
TRBJ2-3 | . | . | TRBV11-2 | TGTGCCAGCAGCTCGAGTTATACGCAGTATTTT | CASSSSYTQYF
TRBJ2-5 | TRBD2 | once | TRBV19 | TGTGCCAGTAGGCCACTAGCGCAGGAGACCCAGTACTTC | CASRPLAQETQYF
TRBJ1-5 | . | once | TRBV2 | TGTGCCAGCAGACCCCCGGGGGGAGTGAACAATCAGCCCCAGCATTTT | CASRPPGGVNNQPQHF
TRBJ1-4 | TRBD1 | . | TRBV5-1 | TGCGCCAGCAGCTTCACAGGGGGCACTAATGAAAAACTGTTTTTT | CASSFTGGTNEKLFF
TRBJ2-2 | . | once | TRBV7-3 | TGTGCCAGCAGCTTTATTCCGAACACCGGGGAGCTGTTTTTT | CASSFIPNTGELFF
TRBJ2-5 | . | . | TRBV18 | TGTGCCAGCTCACCTGCAGGGGAGACCCAGTACTTC | CASSPAGETQYF
TRBJ1-6 | . | . | TRBV7-3 | TGTGCCAGCACTACTGCTAATTCACCCCTCCACTTT | CASTTANSPLHF
TRBJ2-6 | TRBD2 | once | TRBV7-6 | TGTGCCAGCAGCTTGACTAGCGGGGGGGCTTTCGGTGGGGCCAACGTCCTGACTTTC | CASSLTSGGAFGGANVLTF
TRBJ2-2 | . | . | TRBV9 | TGTGCCAGCAGCGTCACAACGAAAATGGCGGGGCCCGGGGAGCTGTTTTTT | CASSVTTKMAGPGELFF
TRBJ1-5 | . | . | TRBV6-1 | TGTGCCAGCTCCAAGGGGTTTGGGGGCAATCAGCCCCAGCATTTT | CASSKGFGGNQPQHF
TRBJ2-5 | . | once | TRBV10-3 | TGTGCCATCAGTGAGTCTGCGGGGCGGGAGACCCAGTACTTC | CAISESAGRETQYF